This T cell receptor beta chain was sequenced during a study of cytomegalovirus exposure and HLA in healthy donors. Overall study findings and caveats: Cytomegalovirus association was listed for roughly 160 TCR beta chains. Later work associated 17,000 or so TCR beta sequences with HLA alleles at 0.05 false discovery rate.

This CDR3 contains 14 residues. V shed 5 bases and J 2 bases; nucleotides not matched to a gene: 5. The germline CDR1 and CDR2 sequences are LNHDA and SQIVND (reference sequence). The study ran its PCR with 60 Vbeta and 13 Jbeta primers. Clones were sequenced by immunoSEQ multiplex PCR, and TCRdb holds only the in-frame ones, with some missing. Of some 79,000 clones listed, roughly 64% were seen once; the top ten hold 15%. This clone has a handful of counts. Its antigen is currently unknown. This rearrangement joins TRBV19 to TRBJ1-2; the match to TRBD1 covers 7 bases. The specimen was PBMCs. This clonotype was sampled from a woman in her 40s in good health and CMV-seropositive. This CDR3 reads CASSPTGINYGYTF. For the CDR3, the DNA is TGTGCCAGTAGTCCGACAGGGATCAACTATGGCTACACCTTC.